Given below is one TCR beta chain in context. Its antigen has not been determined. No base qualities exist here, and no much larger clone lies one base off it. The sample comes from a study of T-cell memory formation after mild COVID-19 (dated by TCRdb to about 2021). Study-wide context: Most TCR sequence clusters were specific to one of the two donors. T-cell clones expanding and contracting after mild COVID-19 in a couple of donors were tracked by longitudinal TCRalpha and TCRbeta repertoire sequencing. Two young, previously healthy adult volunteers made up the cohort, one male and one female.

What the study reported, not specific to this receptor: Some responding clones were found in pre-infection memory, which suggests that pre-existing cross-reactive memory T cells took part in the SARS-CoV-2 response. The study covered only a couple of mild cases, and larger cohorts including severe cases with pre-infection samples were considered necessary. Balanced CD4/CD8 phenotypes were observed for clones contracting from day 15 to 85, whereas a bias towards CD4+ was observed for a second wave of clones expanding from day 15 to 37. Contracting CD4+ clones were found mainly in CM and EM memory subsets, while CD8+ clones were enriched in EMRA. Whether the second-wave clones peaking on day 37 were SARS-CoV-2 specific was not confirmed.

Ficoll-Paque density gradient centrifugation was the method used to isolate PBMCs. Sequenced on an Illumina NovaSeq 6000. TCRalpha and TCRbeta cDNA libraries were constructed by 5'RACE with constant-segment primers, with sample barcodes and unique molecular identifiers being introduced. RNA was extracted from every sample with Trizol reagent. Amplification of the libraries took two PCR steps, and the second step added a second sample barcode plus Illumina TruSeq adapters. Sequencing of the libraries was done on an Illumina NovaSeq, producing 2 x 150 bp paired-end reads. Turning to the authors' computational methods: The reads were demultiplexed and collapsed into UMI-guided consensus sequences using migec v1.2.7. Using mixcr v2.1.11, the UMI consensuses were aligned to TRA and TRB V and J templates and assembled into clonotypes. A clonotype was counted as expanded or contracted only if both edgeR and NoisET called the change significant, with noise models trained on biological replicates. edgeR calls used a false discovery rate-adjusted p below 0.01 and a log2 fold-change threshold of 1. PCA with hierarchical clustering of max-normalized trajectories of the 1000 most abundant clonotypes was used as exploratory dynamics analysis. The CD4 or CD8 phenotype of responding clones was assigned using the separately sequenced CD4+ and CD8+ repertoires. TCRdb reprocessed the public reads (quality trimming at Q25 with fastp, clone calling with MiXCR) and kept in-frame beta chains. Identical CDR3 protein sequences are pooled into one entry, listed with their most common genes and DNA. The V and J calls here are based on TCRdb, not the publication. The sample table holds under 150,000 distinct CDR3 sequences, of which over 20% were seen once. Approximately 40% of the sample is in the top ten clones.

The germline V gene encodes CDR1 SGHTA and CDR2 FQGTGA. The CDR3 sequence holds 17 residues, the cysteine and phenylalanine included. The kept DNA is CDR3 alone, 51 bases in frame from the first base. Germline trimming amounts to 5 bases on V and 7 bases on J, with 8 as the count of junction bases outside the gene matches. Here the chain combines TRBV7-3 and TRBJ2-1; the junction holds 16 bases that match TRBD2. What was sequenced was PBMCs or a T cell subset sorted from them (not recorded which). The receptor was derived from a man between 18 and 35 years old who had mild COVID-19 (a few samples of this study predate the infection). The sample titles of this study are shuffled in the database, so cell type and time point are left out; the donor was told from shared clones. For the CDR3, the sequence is CASSEGLAGGPSNEQFF. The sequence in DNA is TGTGCCAGCAGCGAGGGACTAGCGGGGGGGCCGAGTAATGAGCAGTTCTTC.